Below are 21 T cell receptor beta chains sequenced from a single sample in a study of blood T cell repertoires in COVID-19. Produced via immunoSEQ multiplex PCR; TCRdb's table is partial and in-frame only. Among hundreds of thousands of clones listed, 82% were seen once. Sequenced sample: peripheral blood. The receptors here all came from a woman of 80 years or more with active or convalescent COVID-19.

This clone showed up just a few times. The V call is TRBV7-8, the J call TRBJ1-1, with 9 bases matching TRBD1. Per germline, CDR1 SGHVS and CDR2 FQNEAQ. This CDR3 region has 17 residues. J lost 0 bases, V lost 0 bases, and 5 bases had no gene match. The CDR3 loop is CASSLATGGRMNTEAFF. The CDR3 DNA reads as TGTGCCAGCAGCTTAGCGACAGGGGGAAGGATGAACACTGAAGCTTTCTTT.

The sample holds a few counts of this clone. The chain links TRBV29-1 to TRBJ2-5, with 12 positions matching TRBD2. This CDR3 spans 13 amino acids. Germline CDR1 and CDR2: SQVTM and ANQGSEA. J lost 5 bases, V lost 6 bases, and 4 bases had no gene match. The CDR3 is CSVLAGGWETQYF. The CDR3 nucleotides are TGCAGCGTACTAGCGGGGGGTTGGGAGACCCAGTACTTC.

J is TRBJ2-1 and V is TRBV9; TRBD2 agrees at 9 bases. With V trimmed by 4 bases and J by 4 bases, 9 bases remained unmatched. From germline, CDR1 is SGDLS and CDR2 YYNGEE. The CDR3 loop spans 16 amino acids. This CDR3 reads CASSTQTSGEYNEQFF. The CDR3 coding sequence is TGTGCCAGCAGCACCCAGACTAGCGGCGAGTACAATGAGCAGTTCTTC.

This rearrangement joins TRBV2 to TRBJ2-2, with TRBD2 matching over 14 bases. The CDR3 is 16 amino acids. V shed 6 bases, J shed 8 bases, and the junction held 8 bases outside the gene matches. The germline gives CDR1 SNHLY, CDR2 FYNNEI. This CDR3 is CASSLGLAGELGELFF. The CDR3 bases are TGTGCCAGCAGCTTGGGACTAGCGGGGGAGCTGGGGGAGCTGTTTTTT.

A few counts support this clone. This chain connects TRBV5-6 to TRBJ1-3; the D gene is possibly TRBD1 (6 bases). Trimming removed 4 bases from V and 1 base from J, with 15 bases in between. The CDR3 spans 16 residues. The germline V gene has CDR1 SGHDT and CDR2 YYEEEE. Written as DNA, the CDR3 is TGTGCCAGCAGCGGAACAGGGTTAAGGTCTGGAAACACCATATATTTT. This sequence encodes CASSGTGLRSGNTIYF.

The CDR3 protein is CASSQVVTNQPQHF. In DNA form, the CDR3 reads TGTGCCAGCAGCCAAGTAGTCACCAATCAGCCCCAGCATTTT. The chain carries TRBV4-2 and TRBJ1-5, with unresolved D. The CDR3 extends over 14 amino acids. V was shortened by 1 base and J by 3 bases, with 7 bases between the two germline ends. In germline, CDR1 is LGHNA, CDR2 YNFKEQ.

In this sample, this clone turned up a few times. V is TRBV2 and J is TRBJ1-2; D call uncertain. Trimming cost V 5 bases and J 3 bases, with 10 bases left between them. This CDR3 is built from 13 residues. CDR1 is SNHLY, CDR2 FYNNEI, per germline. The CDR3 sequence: CASSKELYYGYTF. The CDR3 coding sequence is TGTGCCAGCAGTAAGGAGCTATACTATGGCTACACCTTC.

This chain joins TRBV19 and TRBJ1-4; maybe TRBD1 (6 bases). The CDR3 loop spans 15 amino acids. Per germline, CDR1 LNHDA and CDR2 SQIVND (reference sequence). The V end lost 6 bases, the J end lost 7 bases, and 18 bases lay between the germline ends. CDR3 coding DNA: TGTGCCAGTAGAACTCACCAGGGGAGGGGTGAAAAACTGTTTTTT. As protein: CASRTHQGRGEKLFF.

The CDR3, as DNA: TGCGCCAGCAGCTTCGAACACAGGGGATGGACTGAAGCTTTCTTT. The encoded protein is CASSFEHRGWTEAFF. This rearrangement joins TRBV5-1 to TRBJ1-1; 7 nucleotides align to TRBD1. Germline CDR1 SGHRS, CDR2 YFSETQ. The J segment lost 5 bases and the V segment lost 2 bases, leaving 9 bases of the junction unmatched. This CDR3 is built from 15 residues.

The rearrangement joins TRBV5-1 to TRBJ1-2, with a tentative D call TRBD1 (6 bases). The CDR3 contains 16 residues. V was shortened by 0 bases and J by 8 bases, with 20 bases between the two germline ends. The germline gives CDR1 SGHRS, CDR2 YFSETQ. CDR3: CASSLGDMGSDPGYTF. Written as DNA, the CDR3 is TGCGCCAGCAGCTTGGGGGACATGGGATCTGATCCCGGCTACACCTTC.

CDR3 sequence: CSVHLGQEAFF. The CDR3 nucleotides are TGCAGTGTCCATCTTGGACAGGAAGCTTTCTTT. The chain is built from TRBV20-1 and TRBJ1-1, with D perhaps TRBD1 (6 bases). Germline V lookup: CDR1 DFQATT, CDR2 SNEGSKA (reference sequence). V gave up 7 bases and J gave up 8 bases, with 14 bases separating them. The CDR3 spans 11 residues.

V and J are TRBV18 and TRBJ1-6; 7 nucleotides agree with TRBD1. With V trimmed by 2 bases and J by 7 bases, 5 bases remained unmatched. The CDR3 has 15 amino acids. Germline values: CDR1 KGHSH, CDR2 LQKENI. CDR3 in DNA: TGTGCCAGCTCACCAGCGGGGACAGTAAATTCACCCCTCCACTTT. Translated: CASSPAGTVNSPLHF.

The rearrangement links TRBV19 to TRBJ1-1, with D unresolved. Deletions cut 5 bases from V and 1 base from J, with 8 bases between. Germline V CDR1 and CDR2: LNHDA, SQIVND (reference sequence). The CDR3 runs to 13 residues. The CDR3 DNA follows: TGTGCCAGTAGTCCGAGACAGAACACTGAAGCTTTCTTT. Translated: CASSPRQNTEAFF. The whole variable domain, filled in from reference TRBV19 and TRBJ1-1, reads DGGITQSPKYLFRKEGQNVTLSCEQNLNHDAMYWYRQDPGQGLRLIYYSQIVNDFQKGDIAEGYSVSREKKESFPLTVTSAQKNPTAFYLCASSPRQNTEAFFGQGTRLTVV.

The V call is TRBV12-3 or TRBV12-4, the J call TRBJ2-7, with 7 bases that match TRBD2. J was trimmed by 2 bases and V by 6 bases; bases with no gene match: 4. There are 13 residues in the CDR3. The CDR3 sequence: CASRFSGAYEQYF. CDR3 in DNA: TGTGCCAGCAGATTCAGCGGGGCCTACGAGCAGTACTTC.

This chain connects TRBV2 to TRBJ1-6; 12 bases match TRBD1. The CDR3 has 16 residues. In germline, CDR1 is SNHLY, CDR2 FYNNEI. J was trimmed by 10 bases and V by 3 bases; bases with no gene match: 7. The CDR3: CASSDYRGQGASPLHF. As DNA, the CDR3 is TGTGCCAGCAGTGATTACAGGGGACAGGGGGCCTCACCCCTCCACTTT.

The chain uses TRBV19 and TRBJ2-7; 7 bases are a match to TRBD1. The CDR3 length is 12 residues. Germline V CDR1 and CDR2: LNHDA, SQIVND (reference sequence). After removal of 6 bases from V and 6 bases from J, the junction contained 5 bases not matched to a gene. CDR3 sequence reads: CASSKTGTEQYF. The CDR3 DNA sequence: TGTGCCAGTAGCAAGACAGGGACCGAGCAGTACTTC.

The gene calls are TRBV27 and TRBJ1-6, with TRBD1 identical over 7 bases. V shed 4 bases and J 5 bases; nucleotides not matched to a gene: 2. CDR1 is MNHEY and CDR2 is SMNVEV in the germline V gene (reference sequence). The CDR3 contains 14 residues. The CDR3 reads CASSSGQHNSPLHF. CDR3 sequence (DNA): TGTGCCAGCAGTTCGGGACAGCATAATTCACCCCTCCACTTT.

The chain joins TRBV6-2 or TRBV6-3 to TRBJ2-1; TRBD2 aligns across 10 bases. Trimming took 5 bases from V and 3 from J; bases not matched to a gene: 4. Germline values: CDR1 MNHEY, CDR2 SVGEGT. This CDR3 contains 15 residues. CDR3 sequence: CASSLAGVIYNEQFF. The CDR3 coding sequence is TGTGCCAGCAGTCTAGCGGGAGTTATCTACAATGAGCAGTTCTTC.

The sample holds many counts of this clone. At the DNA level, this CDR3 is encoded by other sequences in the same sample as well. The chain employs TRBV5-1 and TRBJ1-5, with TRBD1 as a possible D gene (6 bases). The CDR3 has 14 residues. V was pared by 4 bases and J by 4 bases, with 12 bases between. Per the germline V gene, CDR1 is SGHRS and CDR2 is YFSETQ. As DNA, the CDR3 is TGCGCCAGCAGCCCGGACAGCTTAAATCAGCCCCAGCATTTT. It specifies CASSPDSLNQPQHF.

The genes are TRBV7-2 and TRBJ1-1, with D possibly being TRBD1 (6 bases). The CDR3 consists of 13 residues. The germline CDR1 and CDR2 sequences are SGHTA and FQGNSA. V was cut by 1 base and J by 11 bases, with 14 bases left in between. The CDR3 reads CASSLGTGQSAFF. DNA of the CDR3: TGTGCCAGCAGCTTAGGAACAGGGCAATCGGCTTTCTTT.

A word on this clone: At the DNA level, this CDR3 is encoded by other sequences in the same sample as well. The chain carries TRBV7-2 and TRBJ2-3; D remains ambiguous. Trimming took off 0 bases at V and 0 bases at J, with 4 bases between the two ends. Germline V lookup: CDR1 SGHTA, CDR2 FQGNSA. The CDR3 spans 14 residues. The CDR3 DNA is TGTGCCAGCAGCTTAGCCAGAAGCACAGATACGCAGTATTTT. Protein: CASSLARSTDTQYF.